A selection of T cell receptor beta chains follows, all from one sample in a study of early T cells in non-severe SARS-CoV-2 infection. One entry per CDR3 protein, called by TCRdb with MiXCR from the 5' RACE reads. There are 65,000 to 75,000 distinct CDR3 sequences in the sample; around a tenth occur only once, and 3.5% to 4% lies in the top ten. Sequenced input: whole blood. These receptors originate from an adult who was a healthcare worker with PCR-confirmed SARS-CoV-2 infection or an uninfected control (not recorded which). The conserved cysteine and the conserved F or W are not part of the CDR3 here. Clone size appears in some rows only: once, few, many, or a class for an expanded clone.

v_call	clone_size	cdr3_aa
TRBV3-1	few	ASSLEGAYYGYT
TRBV4-1	NA	ASSQMAANTGGLF
TRBV3-1	many	ASCPGTGPYEQY
TRBV6-6	NA	ASSQLAGGGDTQY
TRBV12-3/TRBV12-4	few	ASSQGFTGELF
TRBV3-1	many	ASSQGGRDLLPLH
TRBV6-5	few	ASSPTGFGSPLH
TRBV20-1	many	SALEGGGDTEAF
TRBV29-1	many	SVEDLTWAGDKAF
TRBV18	many	ASSPTSSGGRSYEQY
TRBV12-3/TRBV12-4	few	ASSPVGPGANVLT
TRBV27	NA	ATHRELAGYNEQF
TRBV6-6	many	ASSYGDRHGYT
TRBV11-3	NA	ASSRFGTQETQY
TRBV6-5	many	ASSNDRGSYNEQF
TRBV6-1	many	ASEQGEVDTQY
TRBV29-1	NA	SVDRGTEAF
TRBV11-1	many	ASSFWGAYEQY
TRBV12-3/TRBV12-4	many	ASRPGGYTEAF
TRBV6-5	NA	ASRQLAKNIQY
TRBV24-1	NA	ATSALGELF